This entry describes one T cell receptor (beta chain). The treatment denotes: preoperative locoregional IRX-2 cytokine immunotherapy. Preoperative locoregional IRX-2 cytokine immunotherapy was tested in the phase Ib source study. Method: immunoSEQ multiplex PCR; TCRdb's copy keeps in-frame clones and lacks some. The sample carries approximately 26,000 clones, roughly 74% recorded once. The sample comes from a study of preoperative IRX-2 immunotherapy in early breast cancer. The receptor's source is a human donor with breast cancer. Sequences were derived from lymph node tissue, sampled before IRX-2 immunotherapy.

CDR3 DNA: TGTGCCAGCAGCCTAGGGGGAACGAACACCGGGGAGCTGTTTTTT. It is translated as CASSLGGTNTGELFF. The chain links TRBV7-7 to TRBJ2-2; a possible D gene is TRBD1 (6 bases). The CDR3 consists of 15 residues. V was shortened by 5 bases and J by 0 bases, with 10 bases between the two germline ends. From germline, CDR1 is SSHAT and CDR2 FNYEAQ (reference sequence).